The present T cell receptor (beta chain) was sequenced within a study of cytomegalovirus exposure and HLA in healthy donors. Study findings and constraints: Reported performance of the classifier showed diagnosis of cytomegalovirus status with high specificity and sensitivity. In vitro assays verified that three CMV-associated chains recognized CMV antigens specifically.

The V segment lost 5 bases and the J segment 0 bases; nucleotides outside the gene matches: 3. This CDR3 is 14 amino acids long. Germline V CDR1 and CDR2: SSHAT, FNYEAQ (reference sequence). Details on this clone: Its antigen is unknown.

The method was immunoSEQ multiplex PCR; TCRdb's version includes in-frame clones alone and lacks a portion of them. The data contain approximately 100,000 clones, about 94% of them singletons. The sample was PBMCs. The rearrangement uses TRBV7-7 and TRBJ2-7, with 8 nucleotides matching TRBD2. The receptor's source is a woman aged 30 to 39 in good health and CMV-seropositive. CDR3 amino acids: CASSPSGSSYEQYF. In nucleotides, the CDR3 is TGTGCCAGCAGCCCCAGCGGGAGCTCCTACGAGCAGTACTTC.